This T cell receptor (beta chain) was retrieved from a study of shared clonotypes between healthy human individuals. Study conclusions and caveats: Sequencing depth was predicted to influence how clonotypes are shared among donors.

This CDR3 has 15 residues. Looked up from germline, CDR1 is SGHRS and CDR2 is YFSETQ. V lost 4 bases, J lost 6 bases, and 10 bases stayed unmatched. Worth noting for this clone: Its target is not known.

The sorted-subset replicate PCRs were given about 200 ng DNA, which is about 30,000 T cell genomes. How the authors handled the data: Filtering differed because ImmunoSEQ produced junction-only sequences that carried no quality scores. Produced via immunoSEQ multiplex PCR; TCRdb's table is partial and in-frame only. From that table come the V and J calls and clone size; the DNA was used to work out D and trimming. The sample shows approximately 1.5 million clones, roughly 98.5% of them seen only once. This clonotype was obtained from a man aged 30 to 39 in good health. The chain recombines TRBV5-1 with TRBJ2-1; 7 nucleotides match TRBD1. Sequencing was done on a sample of naive CD4+ T cells sorted from blood. Subset reported: CD45RA+ positively selected. The CDR3 region has the DNA TGCGCCAGCAGCCTCACCGGGACAGCTTTCAATGAGCAGTTCTTC. It is translated as CASSLTGTAFNEQFF.